A single TCR beta chain is shown here with its context. Its antigen is still unknown. This specimen belongs to a study of cytomegalovirus exposure and HLA in healthy donors. Study-level findings and limits: Across donors, most TCRs were seen rarely, yet some public ones were widespread. Later work found most CMV-associated TCR beta chains apparently HLA-restricted. Reported performance of the classifier showed diagnosis of cytomegalovirus status with high specificity and sensitivity.

V dropped 3 bases and J dropped 6; count of bases not matched to a gene: 7. CDR3 length: 14 amino acids. Germline V gene lookup returns CDR1 MNHEY and CDR2 SVGAGI. Primers: 60 Vbeta forward and 13 Jbeta reverse. Clones were read by immunoSEQ multiplex PCR, and TCRdb kept only the in-frame ones, dropping some. This sample's clone table lists some 75,000 clones. Sequencing input: PBMCs. The TCR was taken from a boy between 5 and 17 years old in good health and CMV-seronegative. V usage is TRBV6-5 and J usage is TRBJ2-7, with 8 bases fitting TRBD2. The CDR3 loop is CASSYSSSGSEQYF. CDR3 DNA: TGTGCCAGCAGTTATAGTTCCAGCGGGAGCGAGCAGTACTTC.